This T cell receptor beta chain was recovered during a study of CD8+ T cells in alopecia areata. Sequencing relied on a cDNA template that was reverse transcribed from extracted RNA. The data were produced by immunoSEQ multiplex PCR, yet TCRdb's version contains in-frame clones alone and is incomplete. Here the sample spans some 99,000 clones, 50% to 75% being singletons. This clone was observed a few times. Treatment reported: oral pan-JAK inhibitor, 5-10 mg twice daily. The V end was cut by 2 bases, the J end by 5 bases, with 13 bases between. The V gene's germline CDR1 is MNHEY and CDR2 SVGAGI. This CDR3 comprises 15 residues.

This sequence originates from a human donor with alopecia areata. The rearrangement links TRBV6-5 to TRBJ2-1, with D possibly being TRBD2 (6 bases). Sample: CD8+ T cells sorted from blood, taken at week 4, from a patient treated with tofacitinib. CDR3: CASSYITGTDNEQFF. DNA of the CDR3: TGTGCCAGCAGTTACATAACGGGGACTGACAATGAGCAGTTCTTC.